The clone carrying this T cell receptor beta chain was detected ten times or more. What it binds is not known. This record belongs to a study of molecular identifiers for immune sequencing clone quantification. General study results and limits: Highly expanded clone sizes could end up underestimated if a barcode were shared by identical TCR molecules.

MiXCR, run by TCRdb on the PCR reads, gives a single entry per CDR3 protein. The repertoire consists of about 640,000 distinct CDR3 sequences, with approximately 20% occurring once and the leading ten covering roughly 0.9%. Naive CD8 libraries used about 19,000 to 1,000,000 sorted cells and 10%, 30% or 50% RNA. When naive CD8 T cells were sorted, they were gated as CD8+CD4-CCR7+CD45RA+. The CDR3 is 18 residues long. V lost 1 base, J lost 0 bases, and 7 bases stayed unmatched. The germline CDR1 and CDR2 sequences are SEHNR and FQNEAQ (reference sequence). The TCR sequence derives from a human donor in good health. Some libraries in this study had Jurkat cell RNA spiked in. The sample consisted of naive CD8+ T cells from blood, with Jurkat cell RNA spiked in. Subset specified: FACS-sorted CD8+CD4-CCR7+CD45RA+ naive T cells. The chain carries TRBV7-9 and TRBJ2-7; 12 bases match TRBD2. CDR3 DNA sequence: TGTGCCAGCAGCTTAGGACTAGCGGGAGAGGGGAGCTCCTACGAGCAGTACTTC. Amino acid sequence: CASSLGLAGEGSSYEQYF.